The rows below give T cell receptor beta chains drawn from one sample of a study of neurological immune-mediated disorders. TCRdb passed the 5' RACE reads through MiXCR, listing each CDR3 protein once. The profile covers tens of thousands of distinct CDR3 sequences, with around an eighth appearing a single time and 11% taken by the ten largest. Material: PBMCs. Source of these receptors: a man younger than 45 in good health. CDR3s include the opening cysteine and the closing phenylalanine or tryptophan. The order of the fields is clone size, J gene, V gene, D gene, CDR3 DNA, CDR3 protein. D genes are given only for firm matches. Only part of the rows carry a size: once, few, many, or a class if the clone is expanded.

abundance: many
j_gene: TRBJ2-3
v_gene: TRBV29-1
d_gene: NA
CDR3nt: TGCAGCGTTGAAAGGGATACGCAGTATTTT
CDR3aa: CSVERDTQYF

abundance: medium-sized
j_gene: TRBJ2-1
v_gene: TRBV6-4
d_gene: NA
CDR3nt: TGTGCCAGCAGTGACGGGGGAGGGGGATACAATGAGCAGTTCTTC
CDR3aa: CASSDGGGGYNEQFF

abundance: many
j_gene: TRBJ2-1
v_gene: TRBV20-1
d_gene: NA
CDR3nt: TGCAGTGCTGAGCTAGCGTCAGGCTACAATGAGCAGTTCTTC
CDR3aa: CSAELASGYNEQFF

abundance: many
j_gene: TRBJ2-1
v_gene: TRBV5-1
d_gene: NA
CDR3nt: TGCGCCAGCAGCTTGGCGGTTTACAATGAGCAGTTCTTC
CDR3aa: CASSLAVYNEQFF

abundance: many
j_gene: TRBJ2-4
v_gene: TRBV20-1
d_gene: NA
CDR3nt: TGCAGTGCGGGATCTCCGGCCATTCAGTACTTC
CDR3aa: CSAGSPAIQYF

abundance: few
j_gene: TRBJ2-7
v_gene: TRBV7-7
d_gene: NA
CDR3nt: TGTGCCAGCAGCTCGGGACCAAGCTCCTACGAGCAGTACTTC
CDR3aa: CASSSGPSSYEQYF

abundance: many
j_gene: TRBJ2-3
v_gene: TRBV12-3/TRBV12-4
d_gene: TRBD1
CDR3nt: TGTGCCAGCACCTCGGACAGGGAACCAGATACGCAGTATTTT
CDR3aa: CASTSDREPDTQYF

abundance: many
j_gene: TRBJ2-7
v_gene: TRBV5-6
d_gene: NA
CDR3nt: TGTGCCAGCAGCTCCACCTACGAGCAGTACTTC
CDR3aa: CASSSTYEQYF

abundance: many
j_gene: TRBJ1-5
v_gene: TRBV27
d_gene: NA
CDR3nt: TGTGCCAGCAGTGGACCCCTGGGGCCCCAGCATTTT
CDR3aa: CASSGPLGPQHF

abundance: many
j_gene: TRBJ2-2
v_gene: TRBV14
d_gene: NA
CDR3nt: TGTGCCAGCAGCCAGGCGGCTTCCGGGGAGCTGTTTTTT
CDR3aa: CASSQAASGELFF

abundance: medium-sized
j_gene: TRBJ1-1
v_gene: TRBV7-6
d_gene: NA
CDR3nt: TGTGCCAGCAGCTTAGCGTTCGGGGGCGCTGAAGCTTTCTTT
CDR3aa: CASSLAFGGAEAFF

abundance: many
j_gene: TRBJ2-2
v_gene: TRBV29-1
d_gene: TRBD1
CDR3nt: TGCAGCGTTGGGGACAGGGTGACCGGGGAGCTGTTTTTT
CDR3aa: CSVGDRVTGELFF

abundance: many
j_gene: TRBJ2-3
v_gene: TRBV6-5
d_gene: NA
CDR3nt: TGTGCCAGCAGTTACTCCTGGGCGGTAAGCACAGATACGCAGTATTTT
CDR3aa: CASSYSWAVSTDTQYF

abundance: many
j_gene: TRBJ2-2
v_gene: TRBV5-1
d_gene: NA
CDR3nt: TGCGCCAGCAGTTATCCTCAGGACTACAACACCGGGGAGCTGTTTTTT
CDR3aa: CASSYPQDYNTGELFF

abundance: many
j_gene: TRBJ2-7
v_gene: TRBV12-3/TRBV12-4
d_gene: NA
CDR3nt: TGTGCCAGCAGTTCCATTCCAAGGACACGCTCCTACGAGCAGTACTTC
CDR3aa: CASSSIPRTRSYEQYF

abundance: many
j_gene: TRBJ2-2
v_gene: TRBV7-2
d_gene: TRBD2
CDR3nt: TGTGCCAGCAGCTTAGGACTAGCGGGAGTTCACGGGGAGCTGTTTTTT
CDR3aa: CASSLGLAGVHGELFF

abundance: many
j_gene: TRBJ2-1
v_gene: TRBV10-3
d_gene: TRBD1
CDR3nt: TGTGCCATCAGTGCTGACGGGACAGGAGCCTACAATGAGCAGTTCTTC
CDR3aa: CAISADGTGAYNEQFF

abundance: NA
j_gene: TRBJ2-5
v_gene: TRBV30
d_gene: NA
CDR3nt: TGTGCCTGGAGTACCCTATCCGAGACCCAGTACTTC
CDR3aa: CAWSTLSETQYF

abundance: NA
j_gene: TRBJ2-7
v_gene: TRBV29-1
d_gene: NA
CDR3nt: TGCAGCGCTCGAGGGGGGGGCGGCTACGAGCAGTACTTC
CDR3aa: CSARGGGGYEQYF

abundance: many
j_gene: TRBJ2-7
v_gene: TRBV7-9
d_gene: NA
CDR3nt: TGTGCCAGCAGCTCAGGGGGGGCCGTCGAGCAGTACTTC
CDR3aa: CASSSGGAVEQYF

abundance: NA
j_gene: TRBJ2-1
v_gene: TRBV12-3/TRBV12-4
d_gene: TRBD2
CDR3nt: TGTGCCAGAAGTACCCCAGGAGGGAGGGCCGATTTCTTC
CDR3aa: CARSTPGGRADFF

abundance: many
j_gene: TRBJ1-4
v_gene: TRBV5-1
d_gene: NA
CDR3nt: TGCGCCAGCAGCTTCAGAGGAGCAACTAATGAAAAACTGTTTTTT
CDR3aa: CASSFRGATNEKLFF

abundance: many
j_gene: TRBJ2-5
v_gene: TRBV12-3/TRBV12-4
d_gene: NA
CDR3nt: TGTGCCAGCAGTGCAGGCCCCCAAGAGACCCAGTACTTC
CDR3aa: CASSAGPQETQYF

abundance: many
j_gene: TRBJ2-1
v_gene: TRBV5-1
d_gene: NA
CDR3nt: TGCGCCAGCAGCTTGGCCGCTCGGTGGGCACTAGCTGGCAATGAGCAGTTCTTC
CDR3aa: CASSLAARWALAGNEQFF

abundance: many
j_gene: TRBJ1-1
v_gene: TRBV29-1
d_gene: NA
CDR3nt: TGCAGCGTTGGGTCGGGTAAAGCTTTCTTT
CDR3aa: CSVGSGKAFF

abundance: many
j_gene: TRBJ2-7
v_gene: TRBV6-6
d_gene: NA
CDR3nt: TGTGCCAGCAACACGGCAGGGAGCTCCTACGAGCAGTACTTC
CDR3aa: CASNTAGSSYEQYF

abundance: many
j_gene: TRBJ2-1
v_gene: TRBV7-2
d_gene: NA
CDR3nt: TGTGCCAGCAGCTCCCCAGGGGCGAGCTCCTACAATGAGCAGTTCTTC
CDR3aa: CASSSPGASSYNEQFF

abundance: many
j_gene: TRBJ2-5
v_gene: TRBV14
d_gene: NA
CDR3nt: TGTGCCAGCAGCCAAGACCCCGGGCCAGAGACCCAGTACTTC
CDR3aa: CASSQDPGPETQYF

abundance: many
j_gene: TRBJ1-1
v_gene: TRBV28
d_gene: NA
CDR3nt: TGTGCCAGCAGTTTGCAGGGAGGGATATTCACTGAAGCTTTCTTT
CDR3aa: CASSLQGGIFTEAFF

abundance: NA
j_gene: TRBJ2-7
v_gene: TRBV28
d_gene: NA
CDR3nt: TGTGCCAGCTACGGACTAAATTACGAGCAGTACTTC
CDR3aa: CASYGLNYEQYF

abundance: many
j_gene: TRBJ2-1
v_gene: TRBV18
d_gene: NA
CDR3nt: TGTGCCAGCTCATCTGCTGAGGGGGTTAATGAGCAGTTCTTC
CDR3aa: CASSSAEGVNEQFF

abundance: many
j_gene: TRBJ2-1
v_gene: TRBV29-1
d_gene: NA
CDR3nt: TGCAGCGTTGAGGTCCCGGAGGGGGGCAATGAGCAGTTCTTC
CDR3aa: CSVEVPEGGNEQFF

abundance: many
j_gene: TRBJ2-1
v_gene: TRBV11-2
d_gene: NA
CDR3nt: TGTGCCAGCAGCTTACTCGGTTATGTTGGTCCCTACAATGAGCAGTTCTTC
CDR3aa: CASSLLGYVGPYNEQFF

abundance: many
j_gene: TRBJ2-5
v_gene: TRBV11-2
d_gene: NA
CDR3nt: TGTGCCAGCAGCCCGGGGAGCGACCAAGAGACCCAGTACTTC
CDR3aa: CASSPGSDQETQYF

abundance: many
j_gene: TRBJ1-1
v_gene: TRBV20-1
d_gene: NA
CDR3nt: TGCAGTGCTAGAGAGACCGATTTGGTGAACACTGAAGCTTTCTTT
CDR3aa: CSARETDLVNTEAFF

abundance: NA
j_gene: TRBJ2-7
v_gene: TRBV29-1
d_gene: NA
CDR3nt: TGCAGCGTTGAAGATCAGCCTAGGGGATTGTACGGCGAGCAGTACTTC
CDR3aa: CSVEDQPRGLYGEQYF

abundance: many
j_gene: TRBJ2-5
v_gene: TRBV3-1
d_gene: NA
CDR3nt: TGTGCCACCCGCCCCCGGACAGCACAAGAGACCCAGTACTTC
CDR3aa: CATRPRTAQETQYF

abundance: many
j_gene: TRBJ1-1
v_gene: TRBV20-1
d_gene: TRBD1
CDR3nt: TGCAGTGCAAGTCCTGAAACAGGGGGAACTGAAGCTTTCTTT
CDR3aa: CSASPETGGTEAFF

abundance: many
j_gene: TRBJ1-2
v_gene: TRBV12-3/TRBV12-4
d_gene: NA
CDR3nt: TGTGCCAGCAGTAGGGGTAACGACTATGGCTACACCTTC
CDR3aa: CASSRGNDYGYTF

abundance: many
j_gene: TRBJ2-1
v_gene: TRBV10-2
d_gene: NA
CDR3nt: TGCGCCAGCAGTGAGACCCCGTACAATGAGCAGTTCTTC
CDR3aa: CASSETPYNEQFF

abundance: many
j_gene: TRBJ2-3
v_gene: TRBV4-1
d_gene: NA
CDR3nt: TGCGCCAGCAGCCAGACCCTGACTAGGTGGTTGACAGATACGCAGTATTTT
CDR3aa: CASSQTLTRWLTDTQYF

abundance: many
j_gene: TRBJ2-5
v_gene: TRBV3-1
d_gene: NA
CDR3nt: TGTGCCAGCAGCCAAGGGGGGTTTGATGAGACCCAGTACTTC
CDR3aa: CASSQGGFDETQYF

abundance: NA
j_gene: TRBJ2-7
v_gene: TRBV5-1
d_gene: NA
CDR3nt: TGCGCCAGCAGCGCGCACCTAGAAGCGGACGAGCAGTACTTC
CDR3aa: CASSAHLEADEQYF

abundance: NA
j_gene: TRBJ2-5
v_gene: TRBV7-2
d_gene: TRBD2
CDR3nt: TGTGCCAGCAGCGCTCGGACTAGCGGGACACTGAAGACCCAGTACTTC
CDR3aa: CASSARTSGTLKTQYF

abundance: many
j_gene: TRBJ2-3
v_gene: TRBV5-8
d_gene: TRBD2
CDR3nt: TGTGCCAGCAGTCATGCATCTACTAGCGGAATCACAGATACGCAGTATTTT
CDR3aa: CASSHASTSGITDTQYF

abundance: few
j_gene: TRBJ1-1
v_gene: TRBV10-3
d_gene: NA
CDR3nt: TGTGCCATCAGTGAGTCGTCGGGTACTGAAGCTTTCTTT
CDR3aa: CAISESSGTEAFF